This TCR beta chain was sequenced during a study of neurological immune-mediated disorders (dated by TCRdb to between 2018 and 2020). As for the study more broadly: The study compared peripheral blood TCR-beta repertoires of HTLV-I-associated myelopathy (HAM/TSP) patients, multiple sclerosis patients and healthy controls using UMI-based sequencing. Longitudinal samples, technical triplicates and paired sorted CD4+ and CD8+ T-cell subsets, alongside PBMC samples, were included among the 106 TCR-beta libraries. Of the 68 subjects in the cohort, about 15 were HAM/TSP patients, around 35 were multiple sclerosis patients, and approximately 20 were healthy controls.

The sample holds many counts of this clonotype. The clone's antigen remains unknown. Base qualities are not at hand, and no much larger clone is one base apart. The investigation overall reported the following: The highest TCR clonal expansion was observed in HAM/TSP patients, whereas the lowest was observed in MS patients, even when compared with healthy controls. Expanded clones from different subjects shared no identical CDR3 amino acid sequences, which suggests that TCR-beta repertoires were private in all groups.

The healthy controls were volunteers from blood banks in Maryland, USA. For unsorted PBMC libraries, 2 million PBMCs were used after storage in RNAlater at -80 degrees C until RNA extraction. Peripheral blood underwent Ficoll-Hypaque density gradient centrifugation to isolate PBMCs, which were then cryopreserved in liquid nitrogen. Relative to germline, V is 8 bases shorter and J is 2 bases shorter, with 16 bases between their ends. The CDR3, cysteine through phenylalanine, is 13 amino acids long. The only DNA kept is the CDR3, 39 bases in frame from the first base. According to the germline V gene (reference sequence), CDR1 reads DFQATT and CDR2 reads SNEGSKA. cDNA was synthesized by template-switch 5'RACE using a primer with a 10-nucleotide random unique molecular identifier that tagged each TCR transcript. Every sequencing run covered 15-18 subjects and yielded more than 200 million TCR-beta sequences. The RNeasy kit was used to extract total RNA. TCR-beta VDJ regions were amplified with primers for the TCR constant region and the 5'RACE anchor, using the KAPA Real-time Library Amplification kit. A first PCR added sample indexes and Illumina adaptors, and a second PCR then raised library yield. After Ampure bead purification, the roughly 650 bp TCR product was size-selected on a 2% E-gel SizeSelection system. Before pooling, library quality was assessed on a Bioanalyzer, concentration was determined with Qubit, and library quantification was performed with the Kapa Library Quantification kit. An Illumina HiSeq 2500 sequenced the libraries paired-end 2 x 150 bp. To increase sequence diversity, about 25-31% phiX was spiked into each library pool. As for the authors' bioinformatics: The UMI-based MiGEC pipeline processed quality-filtered reads and removed over 75% of raw TCR sequences during error correction. IMGT germline references were used for alignment of VDJ genes, and clonotypes were defined by a unique CDR3 amino acid sequence together with V-J genes. VDJtools evaluated clonal expansion, Shannon diversity and CDR3 relatedness (CalcPairwiseDistances, ClusterSamples); CLCbio workbench built phylogenetic trees. Expanded clones were defined as having at least 8 unique UMIs, based on coefficient-of-variation modelling across technical triplicates. TCRdb handled the public reads itself, with Q25 trimming in fastp and clone calling in MiXCR, and kept productive beta chains. Identical CDR3 protein sequences are pooled into one entry, listed with their most common genes and DNA. TCRdb's processing, not the authors' own work, is the source of the V and J calls. In all, the sample holds tens of thousands of distinct CDR3 sequences, and more than 6.5% of those were seen once. The ten largest clonotypes hold about 4.6% of the sample.

The sequenced sample consisted of PBMCs. This clonotype originated in a woman in her forties in good health. In this chain, TRBV20-1 is recombined with TRBJ2-7, with the D gene call left open. Here the CDR3 is given as CSPALQAPYEQYF. The DNA reads as follows: TGCAGTCCCGCCCTCCAGGCCCCCTACGAGCAGTACTTC.